This T cell receptor (beta chain) was recovered during a study of blood T cells in healthy people across ages. Peripheral blood, about 9.3 milliliters per donor, was collected. Per-sample PBMC isolation yielded at least 7 million cells. Only a few counts were recorded for this clonotype. Germline assignment: CDR1 SEHNR and CDR2 FQNEAQ (reference sequence). The CDR3 is made up of 13 amino acids. Trimming left V 3 bases short and J 2 bases short, with 7 bases between. Primed by a sample-barcoded 5' primer and a J-beta primer mix, a second PCR proceeded for about 7 to 12 cycles. Researchers report that a template-switch adaptor with 12 random nucleotides tagged each cDNA molecule. TCRdb re-analysed the 5' RACE reads in MiXCR, keeping a single row per CDR3 protein. The sample lists 890,000 or so distinct CDR3 sequences, about 62% seen once, with roughly a quarter in the top ten.

The TCR sequence derives from a man aged 25-45 years in good health. The chain recombines TRBV7-9 with TRBJ2-5; no firm D call. Sample: blood. In nucleotides, the CDR3 is TGTGCCAGCAGCTTTGAGACACAAGAGACCCAGTACTTC. It translates to CASSFETQETQYF.